The sequence of this TCR beta chain was determined in a study of T cell responses to AZD1222 COVID-19 vaccine. Study-level findings and limits: The donors showed a predominance of white British ancestry and of females, with possible underestimation of clonal diversity. After the peak T cell response, and only then, were repertoires sampled. Recipients of AZD1222 seropositive at baseline numbered only 5 or 6.

The germline CDR1 and CDR2 sequences are SGHRS and YFSETQ. The CDR3 covers 12 residues. The V and J ends lost 4 bases and 8 bases respectively, with 9 bases between them. The analysis combined second doses at about 4 or about 12 weeks. A word on this clone: Its antigen is not identified.

TCRdb's table, derived via immunoSEQ multiplex PCR, lists solely in-frame clones and lacks some. This repertoire shows fewer than 110,000 clones, roughly 90% found once; its top ten account for over 7%. This chain uses TRBV5-1 with TRBJ1-4; no firm D call. The input for sequencing was peripheral blood, taken 28 days after the second AZD1222 dose. The TCR was taken from an adult who received the AZD1222 COVID-19 vaccine. The CDR3 is CASSLSFEKLFF. The CDR3, as DNA: TGCGCCAGCAGCCTAAGTTTCGAAAAACTGTTTTTT. Supplemented by reference TRBV5-1 and TRBJ1-4, the full variable domain reads KAGVTQTPRYLIKTRGQQVTLSCSPISGHRSVSWYQQTPGQGLQFLFEYFSETQRNKGNFPGRFSGRQFSNSRSEMNVSTLELGDSALYLCASSLSFEKLFFGSGTQLSVL.